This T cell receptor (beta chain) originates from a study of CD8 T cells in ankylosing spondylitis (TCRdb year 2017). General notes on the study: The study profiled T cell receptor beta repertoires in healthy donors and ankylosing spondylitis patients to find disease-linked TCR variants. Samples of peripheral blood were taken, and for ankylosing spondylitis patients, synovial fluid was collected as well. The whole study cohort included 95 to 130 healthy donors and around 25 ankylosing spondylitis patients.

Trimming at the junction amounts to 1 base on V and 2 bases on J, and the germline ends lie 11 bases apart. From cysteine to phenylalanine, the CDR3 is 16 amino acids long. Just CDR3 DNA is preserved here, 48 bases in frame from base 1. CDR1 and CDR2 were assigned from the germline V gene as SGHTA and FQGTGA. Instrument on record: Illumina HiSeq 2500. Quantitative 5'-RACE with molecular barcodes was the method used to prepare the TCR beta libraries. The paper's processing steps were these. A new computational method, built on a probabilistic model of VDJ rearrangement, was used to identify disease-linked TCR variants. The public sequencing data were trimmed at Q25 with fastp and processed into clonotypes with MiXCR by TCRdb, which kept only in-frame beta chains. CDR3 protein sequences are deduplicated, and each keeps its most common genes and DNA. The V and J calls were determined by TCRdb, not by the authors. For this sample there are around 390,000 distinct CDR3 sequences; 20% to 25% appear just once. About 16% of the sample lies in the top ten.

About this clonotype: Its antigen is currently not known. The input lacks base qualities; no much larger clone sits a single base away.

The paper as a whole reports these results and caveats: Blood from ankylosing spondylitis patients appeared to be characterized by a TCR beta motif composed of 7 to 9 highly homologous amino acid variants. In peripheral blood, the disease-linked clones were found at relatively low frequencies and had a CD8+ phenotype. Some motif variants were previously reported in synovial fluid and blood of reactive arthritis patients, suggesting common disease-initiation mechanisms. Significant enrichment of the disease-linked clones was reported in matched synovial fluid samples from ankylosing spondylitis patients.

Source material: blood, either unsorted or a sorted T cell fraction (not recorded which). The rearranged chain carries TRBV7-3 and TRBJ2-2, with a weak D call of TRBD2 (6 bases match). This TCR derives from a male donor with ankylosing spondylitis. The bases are TGTGCCAGCAGCTTAAGCGCGGAGGGCAACACCGGGGAGCTGTTTTTT. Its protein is CASSLSAEGNTGELFF.